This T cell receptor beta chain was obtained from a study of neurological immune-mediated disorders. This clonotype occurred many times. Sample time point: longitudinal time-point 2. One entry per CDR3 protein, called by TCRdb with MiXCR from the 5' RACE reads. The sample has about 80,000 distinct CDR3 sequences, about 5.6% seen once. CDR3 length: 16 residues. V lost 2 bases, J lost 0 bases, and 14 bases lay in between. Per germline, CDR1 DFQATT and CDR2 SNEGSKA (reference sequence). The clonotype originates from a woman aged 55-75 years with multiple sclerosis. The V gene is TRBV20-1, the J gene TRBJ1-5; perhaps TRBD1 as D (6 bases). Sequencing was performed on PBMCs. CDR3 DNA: TGCAGTGCTAGAAGGGACAACCAGCTTAGCAATCAGCCCCAGCATTTT. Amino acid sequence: CSARRDNQLSNQPQHF.